This T cell receptor beta chain was profiled in a study of tissue-resident memory T cells in lung cancer (dated by TCRdb to between 2018 and 2020). Some background on the complete study: TCR beta-chain sequencing compared paired tumor TRM and tumor non-TRM populations from ten to eleven lung cancer patients.

Instrument used: Illumina MiSeq. TCR sequencing libraries incorporated unique molecular identifiers and were indexed with TruSeq single indexes. In the original analysis: MIGEC v1.2.7 was used to map and error-correct TCR reads, and VDJtools v1.1.7 was then used for analysis, with default settings for both tools. Shannon-Wiener and inverse Simpson indices, computed in VDJtools, were used to quantify repertoire diversity. A frequency threshold of at least three was used to define expanded TCRbeta clonotypes. Wilcoxon rank-sum tests across some eleven patients were used for the statistical comparisons of TCR diversity between tumor TRM and non-TRM populations. The raw public data were reprocessed by TCRdb itself: fastp quality trimming at Q25, MiXCR clonotype calling, in-frame beta chains only. Each entry is one CDR3 protein sequence, shown with its most common DNA and genes. The V and J calls were not made by the authors but by TCRdb's processing. The table for this sample lists about 300 distinct CDR3 sequences; approximately 19% of them were counted only once. The top ten hold around 66% of the sample.

Sorting of CD8+ T cells according to CD103 expression was performed on a BD FACSAria-II, with the sorted cells collected directly into ice-cold TRIzol LS reagent. Freshly resected lung tumor tissue was obtained at surgical resection. After Fc receptor blocking, the fresh cells were stained for CD45, CD4, CD3, CD8A and CD103, and DAPI served for live/dead discrimination. Total RNA was purified from sorted CD103+ and CD103- CD8+ T cells using a miRNeasy kit. CD103 expression was used to sort tumor-infiltrating CD8+ cytotoxic T cells, separating tissue-resident memory (TRM) cells from non-TRM cells. The donors had treatment-naive lung cancer. Patients with respiratory malignancies who were newly diagnosed and untreated were recruited prospectively after referral. This clonotype has more than one count but fewer than ten. What this receptor recognizes is not known. Base-call qualities are not available, and no considerably larger clone is one nucleotide away.

Overall study outcomes, separate from this receptor: Expanded clonotypes accounted for an average of around 73% of tumor TRM repertoires and around half of tumor non-TRM repertoires. Compared with tumor non-TRM cells, tumor TRM cells had a significantly more restricted TCR repertoire, reflected in lower Shannon-Wiener and inverse Simpson diversity. Per patient, the most expanded clonotype made up an average of 19% of sequenced TRM cells, a finding that suggests expansion of a single tumor antigen-specific clone.

The CDR3 covers 12 residues, taking in both the cysteine and the phenylalanine. Just the 36-base CDR3 DNA is kept, in frame starting at base 1. Per the germline V gene, SGDLS is the CDR1 and YYNGEE is the CDR2. The junction shows trimming of 4 bases on V and 3 bases on J, plus 6 bases between the germline ends. Sequenced material: CD103+ CD8+ T cells from lung tumor tissue. Sample cell subset or site, as interpreted from the label and publication: tissue-resident memory (TRM) CD8+ CTLs. The sequence came from a human donor with treatment-naive lung cancer (subtype not recorded). The sequence is built from TRBV9 and TRBJ2-3; the D gene is perhaps TRBD2, from 5 matching bases. The nucleotide sequence is given as TGTGCCAGCAGCCCGGGGACAGATACGCAGTATTTT. The translation is CASSPGTDTQYF.